The rows below give T cell receptor beta chains drawn from one sample of a study of CD8 T cells in ankylosing spondylitis. TCRdb itself ran the 5' RACE reads through MiXCR, one entry per CDR3 protein. This table has a few hundred thousand distinct CDR3 sequences, roughly 20% appearing once. The sequenced material came from blood, either unsorted or a sorted T cell fraction (not recorded which). Receptor source: a male donor with ankylosing spondylitis or in good health (not recorded which). The CDR3 runs from the conserved cysteine through the conserved F or W. Each record gives: clone size, J gene, D gene, V gene, CDR3 DNA, CDR3 protein. A D gene is named only where the DNA matches it firmly. The size entry is marked missing in some rows and otherwise reads once, few, many or a size class.

clone_size: .
j_call: TRBJ1-6
d_call: .
v_call: TRBV11-2
cdr3_nt: TGTGCCAGCAGCCTGAATCCGCAGGGCTATAATTCACCCCTCCACTTT
cdr3_aa: CASSLNPQGYNSPLHF

clone_size: .
j_call: TRBJ2-7
d_call: .
v_call: TRBV9
cdr3_nt: TGTGCCAGCGGGGAAGGGGAGCAGTACTTC
cdr3_aa: CASGEGEQYF

clone_size: few
j_call: TRBJ2-2
d_call: TRBD1
v_call: TRBV6-5
cdr3_nt: TGTGCCAGCAGTTACGGGACAGGGGTAGTCGGGTCTTACGGGGAGCTGTTTTTT
cdr3_aa: CASSYGTGVVGSYGELFF

clone_size: many
j_call: TRBJ2-1
d_call: .
v_call: TRBV7-9
cdr3_nt: TGTGCCAGCAGCTCACCACCCTACAATGAGCAGTTCTTC
cdr3_aa: CASSSPPYNEQFF

clone_size: few
j_call: TRBJ2-4
d_call: .
v_call: TRBV5-1
cdr3_nt: TGCGCCAGCAGCTTACGACAGGGATGGGGGGACATTCAGTACTTC
cdr3_aa: CASSLRQGWGDIQYF

clone_size: few
j_call: TRBJ2-7
d_call: TRBD1
v_call: TRBV30
cdr3_nt: TGTGCCTATGACAGGGGTTACGAGCAGTACTTC
cdr3_aa: CAYDRGYEQYF

clone_size: few
j_call: TRBJ2-1
d_call: TRBD1
v_call: TRBV3-1
cdr3_nt: TGTGCCAGCAGCCAAGAAGGGGGCCTGCACAATGAGCAGTTCTTC
cdr3_aa: CASSQEGGLHNEQFF

clone_size: many
j_call: TRBJ2-3
d_call: .
v_call: TRBV6-4
cdr3_nt: TGTGCCAGCAGTGACTCGCAGGGCACAGATACGCAGTATTTT
cdr3_aa: CASSDSQGTDTQYF

clone_size: .
j_call: TRBJ2-5
d_call: .
v_call: TRBV30
cdr3_nt: TGTGCCTGGAGTGTGCTACTCCAAGAGACCCAGTACTTC
cdr3_aa: CAWSVLLQETQYF

clone_size: few
j_call: TRBJ2-5
d_call: .
v_call: TRBV9
cdr3_nt: TGTGCCAGCAGCGAGGGGGGCAGGGGTCAGGAGACCCAGTACTTC
cdr3_aa: CASSEGGRGQETQYF

clone_size: few
j_call: TRBJ2-7
d_call: .
v_call: TRBV7-9
cdr3_nt: TGTGCCAGCAGCTTGAGCCAGACCTACGAGCAGTACTTC
cdr3_aa: CASSLSQTYEQYF

clone_size: .
j_call: TRBJ2-3
d_call: TRBD1
v_call: TRBV15
cdr3_nt: TGTGCCACCAGCAGATCCCGGACAGGGGCCACAGATACGCAGTATTTT
cdr3_aa: CATSRSRTGATDTQYF

clone_size: .
j_call: TRBJ2-1
d_call: .
v_call: TRBV6-2/TRBV6-3
cdr3_nt: TGTGCCAGCAGTCGGATTAACAATGAGCAGTTCTTC
cdr3_aa: CASSRINNEQFF

clone_size: .
j_call: TRBJ1-3
d_call: .
v_call: TRBV30
cdr3_nt: TGTGCCTGGAGTGTAGACGGAAACACCATATATTTT
cdr3_aa: CAWSVDGNTIYF

clone_size: .
j_call: TRBJ2-6
d_call: .
v_call: TRBV11-1
cdr3_nt: TGTGCCAGCAGCCACCTACAGGGCTCTGGGGCCAACGTCCTGACTTTC
cdr3_aa: CASSHLQGSGANVLTF

clone_size: few
j_call: TRBJ2-7
d_call: TRBD1
v_call: TRBV5-1
cdr3_nt: TGCGCCAGCAGGGGGACAGGGGTTGAAACCTACGAGCAGTACTTC
cdr3_aa: CASRGTGVETYEQYF

clone_size: .
j_call: TRBJ2-1
d_call: .
v_call: TRBV29-1
cdr3_nt: TGCAGCGTTGAACCGGGCAGGGAGAATGAGCAGTTCTTC
cdr3_aa: CSVEPGRENEQFF